This T cell receptor beta chain was obtained from a study of PD-L1 blockade in urothelial cancer. Study overall: Enrolled patients had been treated previously with 0 to 3 chemotherapy regimens.

Libraries were prepared by immunoSEQ multiplex PCR; TCRdb keeps only in-frame clonotypes and omits some of them. Of tens of thousands of clones detected, almost 90% appear once; the ten largest clones hold roughly 12%. V lost 3 bases and J lost 3; bases outside the gene matches: 7. This CDR3 comprises 16 residues. CDR1 is SGHTA and CDR2 is FQGTGA in the germline V gene. As for time point: peripheral blood 6 weeks after treatment start. Individual patients had between 1 and 8 samples, taken pretreatment and on-treatment. Sequencing used PBMCs, obtained around atezolizumab (anti-PD-L1) treatment. The V gene is TRBV7-3, the J gene TRBJ2-3; 9 nucleotides match TRBD2. The TCR sequence derives from a man between 60 and 70 years old with urothelial cancer. The DNA for the CDR3 is TGTGCCAGCAGCTTCGGGCTAGCGGGAAGAACAGATACGCAGTATTTT. It translates to CASSFGLAGRTDTQYF.